These 9 T cell receptor beta chains originate from one sample sequenced in a study of blood T cell repertoires in COVID-19. Profiled with immunoSEQ multiplex PCR; TCRdb holds only in-frame clones, not every one. The table records a few hundred thousand clones, roughly 90% of them present only once. Source material: PBMCs or T cells enriched from blood (not recorded which). The receptors shown here come from a young woman who had recovered from COVID-19.

The chain employs TRBV5-1 and TRBJ2-5, with D maybe TRBD2 (6 bases). The CDR3 totals 15 residues. Germline V gene lookup returns CDR1 SGHRS and CDR2 YFSETQ. Trimming took 2 bases from V and 2 from J, leaving 13 bases between them. The DNA for the CDR3 is TGCGCCAGCAGCTTAGGGGAAGGGAGGCAAGAGACCCAGTACTTC. This codes for CASSLGEGRQETQYF.

The rearrangement joins TRBV19 to TRBJ2-1, with 9 bases matching TRBD1. Germline CDR1 is LNHDA and CDR2 is SQIVND (reference sequence). With V trimmed by 8 bases and J by 4 bases, 15 bases remained unmatched. This CDR3 has 17 residues. CDR3 in amino acids: CASGGGQGVLGYNEQFF. In nucleotides, the CDR3 is TGTGCCAGTGGTGGGGGACAGGGTGTATTGGGATACAATGAGCAGTTCTTC.

The chain recombines TRBV5-5 with TRBJ2-7, with TRBD1 identical over 9 bases. The CDR3 runs 14 residues. Germline loops: CDR1 SGHKS, CDR2 YYEKEE (reference sequence). Trimming at V came to 4 bases and at J to 3 bases, leaving 5 bases not matched to a gene. The CDR3 protein is CASSPPGQGYEQYF. The CDR3 DNA follows: TGTGCCAGCAGCCCGCCGGGACAGGGCTACGAGCAGTACTTC.

The CDR3 DNA sequence: TGTGCCAGCAGCTGGGGGGACAGGGGTAATTCACCCCTCCACTTT. Translated, it gives CASSWGDRGNSPLHF. The chain couples TRBV5-6 to TRBJ1-6; 10 bases map to TRBD1. The germline V gene encodes CDR1 SGHDT and CDR2 YYEEEE. The CDR3 runs to 15 residues. With 3 bases clipped from V and 6 bases from J, the junction kept 3 bases outside the gene matches.

This chain uses TRBV11-1 with TRBJ1-4, with 7 bases that match TRBD1. The CDR3 length is 15 residues. Germline lookup yields CDR1 SGHAT and CDR2 FQDESV (reference sequence). V lost 5 bases to trimming and J lost 6 bases; unmatched junction nucleotides: 9. The CDR3 protein is CASSPDRVQHEKLFF. CDR3 DNA sequence: TGTGCCAGCAGCCCTGACAGGGTCCAACATGAAAAACTGTTTTTT.

In its sample, this clone was seen once. The rearrangement joins TRBV21-1 to TRBJ2-1; TRBD1, as called in the table, went unchecked against the DNA. TRBV21-1 is a known pseudogene. The CDR3 length is 17 residues. CDR3: CASSKNGGTGVGNEQFF. The CDR3 DNA follows: TGTGCCAGCAGCAAAAATGGGGGGACAGGGGTGGGCAATGAGCAGTTCTTC.

The rearrangement joins TRBV6-6 to TRBJ1-1; D is perhaps TRBD1 (5 bases). Germline V gene sequence: CDR1 MNHNY, CDR2 SVGAGI (reference sequence). With 0 bases removed from V and 3 bases from J, the gap between germline ends came to 14 bases. The CDR3 is 16 residues long. The CDR3 loop reads CASSYSTAGLYTEAFF. The CDR3 DNA follows: TGTGCCAGCAGTTACTCGACGGCGGGGCTTTACACTGAAGCTTTCTTT.

This chain uses TRBV7-9 with TRBJ1-2; TRBD1 aligns across 8 bases. After removal of 1 base from V and 7 bases from J, the junction contained 2 bases not matched to a gene. In germline, CDR1 is SEHNR, CDR2 FQNEAQ (reference sequence). This CDR3 comprises 13 residues. Here the CDR3 reads CASSLETGAGYTF. CDR3 nucleotides: TGTGCCAGCAGCTTAGAGACAGGGGCTGGCTACACCTTC.

The chain joins TRBV7-9 to TRBJ2-7, with 7 bases fitting TRBD1. Germline assignment: CDR1 SEHNR and CDR2 FQNEAQ (reference sequence). V dropped 3 bases and J dropped 5; count of bases not matched to a gene: 7. The CDR3 extends over 14 amino acids. CDR3 nucleotides: TGTGCCAGCAGCTTCAAGGACAGGATGAACGAGCAGTACTTC. Amino acid sequence: CASSFKDRMNEQYF.